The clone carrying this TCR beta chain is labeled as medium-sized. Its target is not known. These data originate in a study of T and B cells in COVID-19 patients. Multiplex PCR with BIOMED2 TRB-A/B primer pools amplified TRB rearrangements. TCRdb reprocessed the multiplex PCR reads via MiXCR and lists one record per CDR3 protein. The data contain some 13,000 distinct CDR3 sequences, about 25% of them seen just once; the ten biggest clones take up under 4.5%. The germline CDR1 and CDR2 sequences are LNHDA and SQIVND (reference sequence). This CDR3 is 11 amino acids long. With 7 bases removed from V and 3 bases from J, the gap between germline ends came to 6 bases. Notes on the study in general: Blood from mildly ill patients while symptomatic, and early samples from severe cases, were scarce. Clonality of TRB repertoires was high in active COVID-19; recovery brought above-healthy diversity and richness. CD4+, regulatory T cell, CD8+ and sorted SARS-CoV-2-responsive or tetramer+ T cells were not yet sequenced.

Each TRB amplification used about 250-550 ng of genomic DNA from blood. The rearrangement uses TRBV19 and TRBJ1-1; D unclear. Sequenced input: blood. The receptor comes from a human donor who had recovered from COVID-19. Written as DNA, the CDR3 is TGTGCCAGTAAGGAATACACTGAAGCTTTCTTT. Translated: CASKEYTEAFF.